A single sample is the source of the 8 T cell receptor beta chains below, sequenced in a study of Ad26.COV2.S vaccination and SARS-CoV-2 variants. Libraries were prepared by immunoSEQ multiplex PCR; TCRdb keeps only in-frame clonotypes and omits some of them. The sample includes hundreds of thousands of clones, around 89% seen only once; the top ten take around 4.5%. The treatment denotes: 15 to 20 received Ad26.COV2.S at low or high dose, single or two shots; 5 received placebo; per-sample allocation not given. Samples were taken on day 63 after the first vaccine or placebo injection. Sequencing was performed on peripheral blood, taken in a trial of Ad26.COV2.S vaccine versus placebo. The source of these receptors is a person aged 18-65 years who received the Ad26.COV2.S COVID-19 vaccine or a placebo.

V is TRBV13 and J is TRBJ2-3; perhaps TRBD2 as D (6 bases). CDR3 size: 16 residues. Germline CDR1 is PRHDT and CDR2 is FYEKMQ (reference sequence). The V end lost 2 bases, the J end lost 2 bases, and 14 bases lay between the germline ends. The chain's CDR3 is CASSLWSGSFTDTQYF. CDR3 nucleotide sequence: TGTGCCAGCAGCTTATGGAGCGGGTCCTTCACAGATACGCAGTATTTT.

This sequence joins TRBV18 and TRBJ2-2, with TRBD1 identical over 8 bases. J was trimmed by 5 bases and V by 3 bases; bases with no gene match: 14. This CDR3 comprises 18 residues. Germline CDR1 KGHSH, CDR2 LQKENI. Written as DNA, the CDR3 is TGTGCCAGCTCACCCCAGACAGGGGCCGGCAGAAAAACCGGGGAGCTGTTTTTT. Residues: CASSPQTGAGRKTGELFF.

This clone was observed a few times. The V gene is TRBV29-1, the J gene TRBJ1-2; no definite D call. V lost 0 bases and J lost 5, with 10 bases in between. CDR1 and CDR2 from the germline V gene are SQVTM and ANQGSEA. This CDR3 is built from 13 residues. The CDR3 nucleotides read TGCAGCGTTGAAGACGAGACCGGTTATGGCTACACCTTC. This translates into CSVEDETGYGYTF.

This CDR3 is CASKPGEVKNTGELFF. In DNA form, the CDR3 reads TGCGCCAGCAAACCAGGGGAAGTGAAGAACACCGGGGAGCTGTTTTTT. The chain employs TRBV5-1 and TRBJ2-2, with TRBD1 as a possible D gene (6 bases). Germline lookup yields CDR1 SGHRS and CDR2 YFSETQ. The CDR3 is 16 amino acids. The V gene lost 6 bases and the J gene lost 1 base, with 16 bases spanning the gap.

The V gene is TRBV19, the J gene TRBJ1-5, with D possibly being TRBD1 (5 bases). Looked up from germline, CDR1 is LNHDA and CDR2 is SQIVND (reference sequence). The germline V and J ends were trimmed by 6 bases and 3 bases, with 18 bases remaining between them. The CDR3 is 16 amino acids. The CDR3 sequence is CASRAGPGRSNQPQHF. In DNA form, the CDR3 reads TGTGCCAGTAGAGCTGGCCCGGGACGTTCCAATCAGCCCCAGCATTTT.

The chain couples TRBV5-6 to TRBJ2-7; D is uncertain. The CDR3 totals 14 residues. With 3 bases removed from V and 3 bases from J, the gap between germline ends came to 13 bases. Germline V gives CDR1 SGHDT, CDR2 YYEEEE. The chain's CDR3 is CASSSGQVVYEQYF. The CDR3 DNA is TGTGCCAGCAGCTCTGGGCAGGTGGTCTACGAGCAGTACTTC.

The V and J genes are TRBV5-1 and TRBJ2-7, with D possibly being TRBD2 (6 bases). V shed 7 bases and J shed 4 bases, with 21 bases lying between them. Germline V gene lookup returns CDR1 SGHRS and CDR2 YFSETQ. The CDR3 totals 15 residues. The DNA for the CDR3 is TGCGCCAGCGCAGGCGGGGCAGTTACAAGTTACGAGCAGTACTTC. The encoded protein is CASAGGAVTSYEQYF.

The V gene is TRBV28, the J gene TRBJ1-5; D not resolved. Germline V gene lookup returns CDR1 MDHEN and CDR2 SYDVKM. V lost 8 bases and J 0 bases, leaving 8 bases between the germline ends. This CDR3 is 13 amino acids long. The CDR3 DNA reads as TGTGCCAGCCAGTCATATAGCAATCAGCCCCAGCATTTT. Translation: CASQSYSNQPQHF.